Following are 28 T cell receptor beta chains from one sample sequenced in a study of CD8 T cells in Susac syndrome. With random hexamers, reverse transcription was performed on 0.5 to 1 ug of RNA. Using its own MiXCR run on the immunoSEQ multiplex PCR reads, TCRdb lists one record per CDR3 protein. The sample holds hundreds of thousands of distinct CDR3 sequences, 85% seen once. The specimen sequenced was CD8+ T cells from PBMCs. These receptors all come from a human donor with multiple sclerosis.

The chain employs TRBV7-6 and TRBJ1-4, with a tentative D call TRBD1 (5 bases). This CDR3 region has 20 residues. V lost 4 bases and J lost 12, with 36 bases in between. Germline CDR1 reads SGHVS; CDR2 reads FNYEAQ. The CDR3 DNA follows: TGTGCCAGCAGCTCCTACTTCGACAGTTCTAATGAAAAATGGAGGGGTGAACTGTTTTTT. This gives the protein CASSSYFDSSNEKWRGELFF.

The sample holds one count of this clonotype. CDR3 sequence reads: CASSVTGLHEKLFF. The CDR3 DNA reads TGTGCCAGCAGCGTAACCGGGTTGCACGAAAAACTGTTTTTT. The rearrangement links TRBV9 to TRBJ1-4; D gene uncertain. V gave up 1 base and J gave up 8 bases, with 12 bases separating them. There are 14 residues in the CDR3. CDR1 and CDR2 from the germline V gene are SGDLS and YYNGEE.

The rearrangement links TRBV28 to TRBJ2-7; 9 bases align to TRBD2. The ends lost 6 bases at V and 2 bases at J; junction bases unmatched: 5. Germline V lookup: CDR1 MDHEN, CDR2 SYDVKM. This CDR3 has 14 amino acids. Here the CDR3 DNA reads TGTGCCAGCAGGGTAGCGGGAGTAACCTACGAGCAGTACTTC. As protein: CASRVAGVTYEQYF. Full variable domain (missing parts from reference TRBV28 and TRBJ2-7): DVKVTQSSRYLVKRTGEKVFLECVQDMDHENMFWYRQDPGLGLRLIYFSYDVKMKEKGDIPEGYSVSREKKERFSLILESASTNQTSMYLCASRVAGVTYEQYFGPGTRLTVT.

The chain carries TRBV25-1 and TRBJ2-2; D gene ambiguous. This CDR3 is 12 amino acids long. V gave up 3 bases and J gave up 4 bases, with 3 bases separating them. Germline V gene lookup returns CDR1 MGHDK and CDR2 SYGVNS. CDR3 amino acids: CASSDLTGELFF. CDR3 bases: TGTGCCAGCAGTGATCTCACCGGGGAGCTGTTTTTT.

This clonotype was observed a single time. V is TRBV18 and J is TRBJ2-5; D uncertain. The germline gives CDR1 KGHSH, CDR2 LQKENI. The CDR3 covers 13 residues. Trimming took 3 bases from V and 4 from J, leaving 9 bases between them. For the CDR3, the DNA is TGTGCCAGCTCACCCCGAGGCCCAGAGACCCAGTACTTC. It translates to CASSPRGPETQYF.

V is TRBV4-1 and J is TRBJ1-1, with D uncertain. The CDR3 runs to 15 residues. In germline, CDR1 is MGHRA, CDR2 YSYEKL. Trimming removed 1 base at V and 1 base at J, with 10 bases between. The DNA of the CDR3 is TGCGCCAGCAGCCAAGGATTTTGGGGGAACACTGAAGCTTTCTTT. It is translated as CASSQGFWGNTEAFF.

The chain links TRBV2 to TRBJ1-4; no definite D call. With 6 bases removed from V and 8 bases from J, the gap between germline ends came to 13 bases. Germline V CDR1 and CDR2: SNHLY, FYNNEI. CDR3 size: 13 residues. CDR3 sequence reads: CASRPTVKEKLFF. CDR3 nucleotides: TGTGCCAGCAGGCCAACAGTTAAGGAAAAACTGTTTTTT. The whole variable domain, filled in from reference TRBV2 and TRBJ1-4, reads EPEVTQTPSHQVTQMGQEVILRCVPISNHLYFYWYRQILGQKVEFLVSFYNNEISEKSEIFDDQFSVERPDGSNFTLKIRSTKLEDSAMYFCASRPTVKEKLFFGSGTQLSVL.

This chain connects TRBV12-3 or TRBV12-4 to TRBJ2-3; D is unresolved. Trimming took off 4 bases at V and 6 bases at J, with 5 bases between the two ends. The CDR3 totals 11 residues. This chain's CDR3 is CASSSMDTQYF. DNA of the CDR3: TGTGCCAGCAGTTCTATGGATACGCAGTATTTT.

A few counts support this clonotype. The chain has TRBV27 and TRBJ2-2, with D maybe TRBD1 (7 bases). Germline loops: CDR1 MNHEY, CDR2 SMNVEV (reference sequence). The CDR3 is made up of 15 amino acids. V gave up 6 bases and J gave up 0 bases, with 11 bases separating them. The CDR3 loop is CASSRGTANTGELFF. In DNA form, the CDR3 reads TGTGCCAGCAGCCGCGGGACAGCGAACACCGGGGAGCTGTTTTTT.

The gene calls are TRBV25-1 and TRBJ2-5; a weak D match, TRBD1 (5 bases). There are 14 residues in the CDR3. Trimming removed 8 bases from V and 1 base from J, with 14 bases in between. Germline loops: CDR1 MGHDK, CDR2 SYGVNS. CDR3 sequence (DNA): TGTGCCAGCGCCGGCCCAGGGTCCCAAGAGACCCAGTACTTC. Translating it yields CASAGPGSQETQYF.

The chain links TRBV5-4 to TRBJ1-2; D call uncertain. The CDR3 sequence is 15 residues long. Germline CDR1 SGHNT, CDR2 YYREEE (reference sequence). V was pared by 3 bases and J by 0 bases, with 12 bases between. CDR3 region: CASSWNVGSNYGYTF. CDR3 nucleotides: TGTGCCAGCAGCTGGAACGTAGGTTCTAACTATGGCTACACCTTC.

The rearrangement links TRBV24-1 to TRBJ2-3, with 8 bases fitting TRBD2. Unmatched junction bases numbered 12, after V lost 7 bases and J lost 4 bases. CDR3 length: 16 residues. CDR1 is KGHDR and CDR2 is SFDVKD in the germline V gene. The CDR3 reads CATSPGEPGLADTQYF. CDR3 nucleotide sequence: TGTGCCACCAGCCCCGGCGAACCGGGACTAGCAGATACGCAGTATTTT.

The V gene is TRBV27, the J gene TRBJ2-2; a weak D match, TRBD2 (6 bases). This CDR3 region has 14 residues. The V and J ends lost 5 bases and 6 bases respectively, with 13 bases between them. Germline V gene data show CDR1 as MNHEY and CDR2 as SMNVEV (reference sequence). The CDR3 spells CASSNGGTPGELFF. The CDR3 DNA follows: TGTGCCAGCAGTAATGGCGGGACTCCCGGGGAGCTGTTTTTT.

CDR3 sequence: CASSLDPWNTEAFF. The CDR3 DNA is TGTGCCAGCAGTTTGGACCCTTGGAACACTGAAGCTTTCTTT. The chain links TRBV27 to TRBJ1-1, with D unresolved. The CDR3 covers 14 residues. Germline CDR1 MNHEY, CDR2 SMNVEV (reference sequence). With 3 bases removed from V and 1 base from J, the gap between germline ends came to 9 bases.

The chain couples TRBV4-1 to TRBJ1-1; D not resolved. The V end lost 5 bases, the J end lost 3 bases, and 16 bases lay between the germline ends. Germline lookup yields CDR1 MGHRA and CDR2 YSYEKL. This CDR3 is 15 amino acids long. The DNA of the CDR3 is TGCGCCAGCAGCTTTCGACCGTCGATGGACACTGAAGCTTTCTTT. This codes for CASSFRPSMDTEAFF.

The rearrangement uses TRBV4-1 and TRBJ2-5; D is possibly TRBD1 or TRBD2 (6 bases each). The CDR3 loop spans 14 amino acids. Germline values: CDR1 MGHRA, CDR2 YSYEKL. Deletions cut 3 bases from V and 2 bases from J, with 10 bases between. CDR3 coding DNA: TGCGCCAGCAGCCAGACGGGGGCTCAAGAGACCCAGTACTTC. This encodes CASSQTGAQETQYF.

The chain is built from TRBV2 and TRBJ2-5; 9 nucleotides align to TRBD2. Germline CDR1 is SNHLY and CDR2 is FYNNEI. This CDR3 has 16 amino acids. Trimming cost V 6 bases and J 3 bases; bases outside gene matches: 11. CDR3 sequence: CASRDLAGVTKETQYF. The CDR3 DNA reads as TGTGCCAGCAGGGATTTAGCGGGAGTGACTAAAGAGACCCAGTACTTC.

V gene TRBV11-2 combines with J gene TRBJ1-3; no firm D call. CDR1 and CDR2 from the germline V gene are SGHAT and FQNNGV. Trimming took off 5 bases at V and 2 bases at J, with 13 bases between the two ends. The CDR3 is made up of 15 amino acids. The CDR3 is CASSPDRDAGNTIYF. CDR3 sequence (DNA): TGTGCCAGCAGCCCCGACCGCGATGCTGGAAACACCATATATTTT.

This clonotype came up a few times. This rearrangement joins TRBV27 to TRBJ1-5; perhaps TRBD1 as D (6 bases). The CDR3 is made up of 14 amino acids. V was clipped by 2 bases and J by 4 bases, with 9 bases between them. Germline values: CDR1 MNHEY, CDR2 SMNVEV (reference sequence). DNA of the CDR3: TGTGCCAGCAGTTTACAGGGGCCTAATCAGCCCCAGCATTTT. This encodes CASSLQGPNQPQHF.

This chain uses TRBV7-6 with TRBJ2-7, with 10 nucleotides matching TRBD2. The germline gives CDR1 SGHVS, CDR2 FNYEAQ. The CDR3 spans 15 residues. V was clipped by 5 bases and J by 0 bases; unmatched bases: 4. The CDR3: CASSHTSGASYEQYF. CDR3 DNA: TGTGCCAGCAGCCACACTAGCGGGGCCTCCTACGAGCAGTACTTC. The full variable domain, with the rest looked up from reference TRBV7-6 and TRBJ2-7, is GAGVSQSPRYKVTKRGQDVALRCDPISGHVSLYWYRQALGQGPEFLTYFNYEAQQDKSGLPNDRFSAERPEGSISTLTIQRTEQRDSAMYRCASSHTSGASYEQYFGPGTRLTVT.

This sequence joins TRBV11-1 and TRBJ2-6; either TRBD1 or TRBD2 may fit D (6 bases each). The CDR3 totals 21 residues. Trimming removed 0 bases from V and 1 base from J, with 22 bases in between. The germline gives CDR1 SGHAT, CDR2 FQDESV (reference sequence). The chain's CDR3 is CASSLAGGSARLTSGANVLTF. The CDR3 DNA reads as TGTGCCAGCAGCTTAGCGGGGGGCAGTGCCCGACTCACATCTGGGGCCAACGTCCTGACTTTC.

The chain is built from TRBV27 and TRBJ2-7, with 7 bases matching TRBD2. Germline V CDR1 and CDR2: MNHEY, SMNVEV (reference sequence). The CDR3 is made up of 16 amino acids. V trimming: 5 bases; J trimming: 4 bases; junction bases outside the gene matches: 14. In nucleotides, the CDR3 is TGTGCCAGCAGTCGCACAGACCCCGGACTAGTATACGAGCAGTACTTC. This encodes CASSRTDPGLVYEQYF.

The V gene is TRBV5-1, the J gene TRBJ1-1, with D uncertain. Germline V CDR1 and CDR2: SGHRS, YFSETQ. The CDR3 is made up of 15 amino acids. V gave up 0 bases and J gave up 7 bases, with 16 bases separating them. CDR3 bases: TGCGCCAGCAGCTTGGCATCTTTACCGAAGGGTGAAGCTTTCTTT. Encoded protein: CASSLASLPKGEAFF.

The rearrangement links TRBV2 to TRBJ1-4; a weak D match, TRBD1 (6 bases). Germline assignment: CDR1 SNHLY and CDR2 FYNNEI. The CDR3 length is 15 residues. V was trimmed by 1 base and J by 4 bases, leaving 10 bases between them. CDR3 amino acids: CASSEGQAINEKLFF. The CDR3 region has the DNA TGTGCCAGCAGTGAAGGACAGGCGATTAATGAAAAACTGTTTTTT.

This rearrangement joins TRBV5-6 to TRBJ1-1, with 9 bases identical to TRBD1. The CDR3 has 16 amino acids. V trimming: 4 bases; J trimming: 5 bases; junction bases outside the gene matches: 12. Per germline, CDR1 SGHDT and CDR2 YYEEEE. The CDR3: CASSVGTGRVNTEAFF. The DNA for the CDR3 is TGTGCCAGCAGCGTCGGGACAGGGCGGGTAAATACTGAAGCTTTCTTT.

V and J are TRBV5-6 and TRBJ2-1; D might be TRBD1 (7 bases). V was cut by 4 bases and J by 3 bases, with 14 bases left in between. The CDR3 contains 15 residues. Germline V CDR1 and CDR2: SGHDT, YYEEEE. The CDR3 DNA follows: TGTGCCAGCAGCGCGGGGACAGCGTACTACAATGAGCAGTTCTTC. Amino acids: CASSAGTAYYNEQFF.

The chain recombines TRBV4-1 with TRBJ2-7; D may be TRBD2 (5 bases). There are 15 residues in the CDR3. V was clipped by 0 bases and J by 2 bases, with 11 bases between them. Germline loops: CDR1 MGHRA, CDR2 YSYEKL. The CDR3 protein is CASSQDLGSPYEQYF. The CDR3 DNA sequence: TGCGCCAGCAGCCAAGATCTGGGGAGTCCCTACGAGCAGTACTTC.

The chain is built from TRBV5-1 and TRBJ2-1; 7 positions match TRBD2. Looked up from germline, CDR1 is SGHRS and CDR2 is YFSETQ. CDR3 length equals 15 residues. V lost 4 bases and J lost 5; bases outside the gene matches: 9. The CDR3 DNA reads as TGCGCCAGCAGCCTCGGGGGGACCCTAGACAATGAGCAGTTCTTC. Protein product: CASSLGGTLDNEQFF.